The text below deals with one TCR beta chain. Its antigen is not known. The data stem from a study of cytomegalovirus exposure and HLA in healthy donors. Study results and caveats: It emerged from a later analysis that several of the most significant clusters appeared to be linked to common viral pathogens.

The CDR3 extends over 15 amino acids. The trim removed 5 bases at V and 5 bases at J, leaving 7 bases unmatched. Germline-derived CDR1 and CDR2 are SGHTA and FQGTGA. PCR involved 60 Vbeta and 13 Jbeta primers. Sequencing was performed with immunoSEQ multiplex PCR; in TCRdb, only in-frame clones are kept and a portion is missing. The profile shows about 120,000 clones, over 60% of them singletons. The sequence derives from a man between 18 and 35 years old in good health and CMV-seropositive. Sequencing input: PBMCs. The J gene is TRBJ2-5, the V gene TRBV7-3; the match to TRBD1 covers 11 bases. The CDR3 DNA sequence: TGTGCCAGCAGCCGTGGACAGGGGGCGCGGGAGACCCAGTACTTC. It encodes CASSRGQGARETQYF.